This T cell receptor (beta chain) was sequenced in a study of CD8+ T cells in alopecia areata. Study results and caveats: Tofacitinib yielded significantly lower scalp clonality and fewer expanded CD8+ clones among the top 100.

The treatment: oral pan-JAK inhibitor, 5-10 mg twice daily. RNA, once extracted, was reverse transcribed into cDNA for use as the sequencing template. Generated by immunoSEQ multiplex PCR, the TCRdb table keeps only in-frame clones and is missing some. Of over 95,000 clones listed, approximately 55% are singletons. This clone was seen more than once but under ten times. Antigen specificity is unknown. The sample here was CD4+ T cells sorted from blood, taken at week 24, from a patient treated with tofacitinib. This sequence was found in a human donor with alopecia areata.

The CDR3 DNA follows: TGTGCCAGCAGCCGCAGTTCCAATCAGCCCCAGCATTTT. Translated: CASSRSSNQPQHF. The rearrangement uses TRBV9 and TRBJ1-5; D not resolved. Trimming shortened V by 4 bases and J by 3 bases, and 8 bases separated the two germline ends. Germline V gene sequence: CDR1 SGDLS, CDR2 YYNGEE. The CDR3 runs to 13 residues.